One T cell receptor (beta chain) is described in this entry. The antigen remains unidentified. This record comes from a study of cytomegalovirus exposure and HLA in healthy donors. Study-level results: Researchers catalogued 150 or so TCR beta chains as cytomegalovirus-associated. Previously analyzed data showed that most TCR beta V segments were productive at a frequency of about 87% or about 30%.

Germline CDR1 and CDR2: SNHLY and FYNNEI. The CDR3 runs 14 residues. Between the trimmed V and J ends, which lost 8 bases and 3 bases, there was a span of 14 bases. A multiplex PCR was run with 60 Vbeta primers and 13 Jbeta primers. Clones were sequenced by immunoSEQ multiplex PCR, and TCRdb holds only the in-frame ones, with some missing. The sample has 110,000 to 150,000 clones, 65% to 90% seen once. The chain uses TRBV2 and TRBJ2-1; a possible D gene is TRBD2 (6 bases). Input material: PBMCs. The clonotype originates from a female donor in good health and CMV-seronegative. DNA of the CDR3: TGTGCCAGCGAAAGGAGGGACCTCTACAATGAGCAGTTCTTC. It specifies CASERRDLYNEQFF.